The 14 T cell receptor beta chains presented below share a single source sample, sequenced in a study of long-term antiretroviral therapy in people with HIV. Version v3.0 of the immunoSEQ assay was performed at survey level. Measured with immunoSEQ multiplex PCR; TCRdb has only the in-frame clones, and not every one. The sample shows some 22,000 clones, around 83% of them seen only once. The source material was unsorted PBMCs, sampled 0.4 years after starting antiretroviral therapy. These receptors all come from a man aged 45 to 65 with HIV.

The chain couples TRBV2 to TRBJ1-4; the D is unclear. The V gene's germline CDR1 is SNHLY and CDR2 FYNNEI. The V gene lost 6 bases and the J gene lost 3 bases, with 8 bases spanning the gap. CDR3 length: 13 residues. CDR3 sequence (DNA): TGTGCCAGCAGGGGGTTGCCTAATGAAAAACTGTTTTTT. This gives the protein CASRGLPNEKLFF.

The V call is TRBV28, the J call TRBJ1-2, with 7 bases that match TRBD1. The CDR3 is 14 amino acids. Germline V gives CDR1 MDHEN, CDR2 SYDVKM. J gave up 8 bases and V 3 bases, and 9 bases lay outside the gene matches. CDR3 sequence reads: CASSLSRGRLGYTF. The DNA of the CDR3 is TGTGCCAGCAGTTTGTCTAGGGGGCGCTTGGGCTACACCTTC.

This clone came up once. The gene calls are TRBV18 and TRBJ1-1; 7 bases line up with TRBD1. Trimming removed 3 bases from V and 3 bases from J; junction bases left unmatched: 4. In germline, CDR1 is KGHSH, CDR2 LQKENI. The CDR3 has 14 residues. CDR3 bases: TGTGCCAGCTCACCGAACAGGGGAGACACTGAAGCTTTCTTT. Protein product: CASSPNRGDTEAFF.

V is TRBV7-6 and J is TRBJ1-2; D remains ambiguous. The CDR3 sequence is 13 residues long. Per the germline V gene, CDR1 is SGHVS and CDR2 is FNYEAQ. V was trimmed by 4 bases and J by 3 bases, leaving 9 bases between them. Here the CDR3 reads CASSSGGDYGYTF. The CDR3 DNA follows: TGTGCCAGCAGCTCCGGCGGAGACTATGGCTACACCTTC.

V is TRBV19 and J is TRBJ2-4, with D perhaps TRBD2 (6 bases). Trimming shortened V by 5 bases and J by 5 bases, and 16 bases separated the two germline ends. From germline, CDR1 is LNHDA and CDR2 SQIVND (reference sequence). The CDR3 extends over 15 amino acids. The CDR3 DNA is TGTGCCAGTAGTCGGGACTCAACCTTAGAAAACATTCAGTACTTC. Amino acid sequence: CASSRDSTLENIQYF.

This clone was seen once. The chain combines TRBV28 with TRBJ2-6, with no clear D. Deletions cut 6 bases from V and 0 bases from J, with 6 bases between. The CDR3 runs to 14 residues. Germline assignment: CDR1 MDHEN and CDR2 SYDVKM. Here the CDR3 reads CASRLSSGANVLTF. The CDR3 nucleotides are TGTGCCAGCAGGCTAAGCTCTGGGGCCAACGTCCTGACTTTC. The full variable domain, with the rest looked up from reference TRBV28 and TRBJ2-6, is DVKVTQSSRYLVKRTGEKVFLECVQDMDHENMFWYRQDPGLGLRLIYFSYDVKMKEKGDIPEGYSVSREKKERFSLILESASTNQTSMYLCASRLSSGANVLTFGAGSRLTVL.

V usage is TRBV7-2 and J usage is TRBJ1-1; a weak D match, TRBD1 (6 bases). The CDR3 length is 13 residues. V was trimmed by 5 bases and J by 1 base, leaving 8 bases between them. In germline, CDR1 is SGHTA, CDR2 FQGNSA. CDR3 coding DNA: TGTGCCAGCAGCAAACAGGGGAACACTGAAGCTTTCTTT. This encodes CASSKQGNTEAFF.

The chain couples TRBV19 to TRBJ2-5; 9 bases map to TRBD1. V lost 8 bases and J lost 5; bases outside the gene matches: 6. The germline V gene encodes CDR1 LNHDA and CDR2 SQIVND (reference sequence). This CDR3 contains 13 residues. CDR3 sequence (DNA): TGTGCCAGTGGGGGGACAGGGAGGGAGACCCAGTACTTC. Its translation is CASGGTGRETQYF.

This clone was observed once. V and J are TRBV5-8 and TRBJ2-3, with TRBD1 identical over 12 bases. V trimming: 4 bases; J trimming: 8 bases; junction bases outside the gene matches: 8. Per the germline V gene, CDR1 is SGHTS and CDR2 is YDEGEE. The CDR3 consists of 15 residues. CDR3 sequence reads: CASSGGTGGLTTQYF. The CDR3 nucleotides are TGTGCCAGCAGCGGGGGGACAGGGGGCTTGACTACGCAGTATTTT.

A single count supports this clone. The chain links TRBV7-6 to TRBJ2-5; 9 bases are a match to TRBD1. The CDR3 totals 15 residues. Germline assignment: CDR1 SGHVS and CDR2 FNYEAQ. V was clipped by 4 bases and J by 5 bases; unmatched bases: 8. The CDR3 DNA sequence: TGTGCCAGCAGCTCCGGGACAGGGTTGGGGGAGACCCAGTACTTC. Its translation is CASSSGTGLGETQYF.

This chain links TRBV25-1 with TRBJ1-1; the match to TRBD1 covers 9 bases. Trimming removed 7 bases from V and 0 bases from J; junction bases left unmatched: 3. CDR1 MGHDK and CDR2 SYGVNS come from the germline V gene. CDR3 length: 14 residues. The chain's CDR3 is CASKGTGLNTEAFF. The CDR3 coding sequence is TGTGCCAGCAAGGGGACAGGGTTGAACACTGAAGCTTTCTTT.

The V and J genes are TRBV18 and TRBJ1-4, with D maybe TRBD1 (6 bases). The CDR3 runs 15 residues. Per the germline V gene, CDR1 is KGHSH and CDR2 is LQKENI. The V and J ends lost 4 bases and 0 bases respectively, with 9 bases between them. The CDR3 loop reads CASSRDIATNEKLFF. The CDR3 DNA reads TGTGCCAGCTCACGGGACATCGCAACTAATGAAAAACTGTTTTTT.

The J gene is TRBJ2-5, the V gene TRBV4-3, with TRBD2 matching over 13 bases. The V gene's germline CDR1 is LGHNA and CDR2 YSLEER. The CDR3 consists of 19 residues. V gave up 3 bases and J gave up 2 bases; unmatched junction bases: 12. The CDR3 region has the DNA TGCGCCAGCAGCCAGAGACTAGCGGGGGGCTTGTTTACACAAGAGACCCAGTACTTC. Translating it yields CASSQRLAGGLFTQETQYF.

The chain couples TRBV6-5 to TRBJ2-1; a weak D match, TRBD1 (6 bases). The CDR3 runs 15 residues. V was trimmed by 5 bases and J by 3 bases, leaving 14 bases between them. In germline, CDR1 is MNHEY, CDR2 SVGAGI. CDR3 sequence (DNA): TGTGCCAGCAGTCTTGACAGGTTGCGCTACAATGAGCAGTTCTTC. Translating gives CASSLDRLRYNEQFF.